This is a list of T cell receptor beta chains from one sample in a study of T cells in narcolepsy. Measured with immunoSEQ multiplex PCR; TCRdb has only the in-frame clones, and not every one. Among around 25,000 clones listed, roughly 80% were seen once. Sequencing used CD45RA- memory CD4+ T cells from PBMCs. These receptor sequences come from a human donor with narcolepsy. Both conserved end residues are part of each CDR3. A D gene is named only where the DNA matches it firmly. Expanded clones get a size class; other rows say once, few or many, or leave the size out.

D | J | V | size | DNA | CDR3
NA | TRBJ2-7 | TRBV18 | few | TGTGCCAGCTCGAAGGAGGGACAGACCCTTGGGTCCGAGCAGTACTTC | CASSKEGQTLGSEQYF
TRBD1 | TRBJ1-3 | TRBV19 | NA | TGTGCCAGTAGCATCGGACAGGGCTCTGGAAACACCATATATTTT | CASSIGQGSGNTIYF
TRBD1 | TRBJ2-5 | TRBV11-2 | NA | TGTGCCAGCAGCTTAGACAGGGGGTCGGAGACCCAGTACTTC | CASSLDRGSETQYF
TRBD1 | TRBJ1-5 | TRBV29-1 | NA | TGCAGCGTTGATCTGGGACAGGGAGGTCAGCCCCAGCATTTT | CSVDLGQGGQPQHF
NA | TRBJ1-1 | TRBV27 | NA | TGTGCCAGCAGCCATGGAGAGAACACTGAAGCTTTCTTT | CASSHGENTEAFF
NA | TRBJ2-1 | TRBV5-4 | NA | TGTGCCAGCAGCTTGTCATCTGGGGTCTCCTACAATGAGCAGTTCTTC | CASSLSSGVSYNEQFF
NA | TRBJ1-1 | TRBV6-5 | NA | TGTGCCAGCAGACGTTCGACAGGCCCTGAAGCTTTCTTT | CASRRSTGPEAFF
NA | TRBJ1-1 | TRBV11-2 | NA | TGTGCCAGCAGCTTAAGTCAGATCACTGAAGCTTTCTTT | CASSLSQITEAFF
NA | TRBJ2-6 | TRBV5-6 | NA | TGTGCCAGCAGCGGCGTGGTGTCTGGGGCCAACGTCCTGACTTTC | CASSGVVSGANVLTF
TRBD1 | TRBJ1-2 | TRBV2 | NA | TGTGCCAGCAGCTCGACAGGGTTAGAAGGCTACACCTTC | CASSSTGLEGYTF
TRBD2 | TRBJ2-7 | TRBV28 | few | TGTGCCAGCAGCTCCCCCGGGACTAGATATAACGAGCAGTACTTC | CASSSPGTRYNEQYF
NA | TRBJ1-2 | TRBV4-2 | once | TGTGCCAGCAGCCAAGCCGGGGACGGGTATGGCTACACCTTC | CASSQAGDGYGYTF
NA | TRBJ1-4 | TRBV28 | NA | TGTGCCAGCAGGGAGACTCCCCGGTTTGAAAAACTGTTTTTT | CASRETPRFEKLFF
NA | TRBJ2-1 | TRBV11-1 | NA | TGTGCCAGCACCAAGGATGTAGCTAACAATGAGCAGTTCTTC | CASTKDVANNEQFF
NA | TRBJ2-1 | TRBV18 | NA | TGTGCCAGCTCACGTAGCATCTCCTACAATGAGCAGTTCTTC | CASSRSISYNEQFF
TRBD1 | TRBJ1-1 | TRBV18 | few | TGTGCCAGCTCAGCAGGACAGGGGAACACTGAAGCTTTCTTT | CASSAGQGNTEAFF
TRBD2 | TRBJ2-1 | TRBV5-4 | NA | TGTGCCAGCAGCCGTACCGGGACTAGCGGGGGGAGTCCTTTCAATGAGCAGTTCTTC | CASSRTGTSGGSPFNEQFF
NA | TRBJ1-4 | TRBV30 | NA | TGTGCCTGGAGTGGCGGGGCGAATGAAAAACTGTTTTTT | CAWSGGANEKLFF
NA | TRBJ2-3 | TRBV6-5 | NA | TGTGCCAGCAGCCCTCTAGCTTCTAGCACAGATACGCAGTATTTT | CASSPLASSTDTQYF
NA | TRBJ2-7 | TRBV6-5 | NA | TGTGCCAGCAGTTACTCGGGGCTAGCGCGCTACGAGCAGTACTTC | CASSYSGLARYEQYF
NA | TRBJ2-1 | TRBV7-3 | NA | TGTGCCAGCAGCTTGGACAGGGGCAGCGGGAGGGCCAGAAGGGATGAGCAGTTCTTC | CASSLDRGSGRARRDEQFF
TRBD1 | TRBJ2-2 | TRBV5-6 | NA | TGTGCCAGCAGCCTTTTGGGACAGAGCACCGGGGAGCTGTTTTTT | CASSLLGQSTGELFF
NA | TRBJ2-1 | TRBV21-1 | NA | TGTGCCATCCGAGGGGGGGAAACCTACAATGAGCAGTTCTTC | CAIRGGETYNEQFF
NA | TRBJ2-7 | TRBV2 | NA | TGTGCCAGCAGACGTAACGAGCAGTACTTC | CASRRNEQYF
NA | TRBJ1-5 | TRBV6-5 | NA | TGTGCCAGCAGTTTCATGCCTAGCAATCAGCCCCAGCATTTT | CASSFMPSNQPQHF
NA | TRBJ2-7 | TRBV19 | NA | TGTGCCAGTAGTATAGGGCAGCGATTCTACGAGCAGTACTTC | CASSIGQRFYEQYF
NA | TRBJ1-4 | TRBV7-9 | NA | TGTGCCAGCAGCCCCCTTAATGAAAAACTGTTTTTT | CASSPLNEKLFF
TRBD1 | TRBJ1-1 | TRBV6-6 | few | TGTGCCAGCAGTACCAGGACAGGGGCCTTAGAAGCTTTCTTT | CASSTRTGALEAFF
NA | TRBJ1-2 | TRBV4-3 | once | TGCGCCAGCAACCCAGGGACCGGACAAAGTAACTATGGCTACACCTTC | CASNPGTGQSNYGYTF
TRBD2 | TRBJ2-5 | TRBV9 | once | TGTGCCAGCAGCTCGGGACTAATAGAGACCCAGTACTTC | CASSSGLIETQYF
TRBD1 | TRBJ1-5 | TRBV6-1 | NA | TGTGCCACCATCCTGACAGGGAGCAATCAGCCCCAGCATTTT | CATILTGSNQPQHF
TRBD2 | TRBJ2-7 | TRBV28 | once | TGTGCCAGCAGTTTCCTAGCGGGGTTCTCCTACGAGCAGTACTTC | CASSFLAGFSYEQYF
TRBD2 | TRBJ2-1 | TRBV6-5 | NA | TGTGCCAGCAGGCTAGCGGGAGGAGGTGAGCAGTTCTTC | CASRLAGGGEQFF
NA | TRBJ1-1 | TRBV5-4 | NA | TGTGCCAGCAGCATCCCGGGACGACAGAACACTGAAGCTTTCTTT | CASSIPGRQNTEAFF
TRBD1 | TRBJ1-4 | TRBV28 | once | TGTGCCAGCAGGCTACAGGGGACTAATGAAAAACTGTTTTTT | CASRLQGTNEKLFF
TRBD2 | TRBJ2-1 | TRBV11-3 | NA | TGTGCCAGCAGCTTAGGATGGGTCGGGTCCAGCGGGGATTACAATGAGCAGTTCTTC | CASSLGWVGSSGDYNEQFF
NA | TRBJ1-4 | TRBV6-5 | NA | TGTGCCAGCAGGTCGGGGATGGGGACTAATGAAAAACTGTTTTTT | CASRSGMGTNEKLFF
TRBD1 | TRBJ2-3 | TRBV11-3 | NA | TGTGCCAGCAGCTTAGGGGACAGTCGCACAGATACGCAGTATTTT | CASSLGDSRTDTQYF
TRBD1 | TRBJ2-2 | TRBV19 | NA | TGTGCCAGTAGCCCCGGACAGGGGGGAACCACCGGGGAGCTGTTTTTT | CASSPGQGGTTGELFF
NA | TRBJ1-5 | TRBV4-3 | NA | TGCGCCAGCAGCCAAGAGGCAGGCCCCGGAGCAGCCCAGCATTTT | CASSQEAGPGAAQHF
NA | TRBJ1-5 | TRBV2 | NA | TGTGCCAGCAGTGAATATTGGGGGTCGAATCAGCCCCAGCATTTT | CASSEYWGSNQPQHF
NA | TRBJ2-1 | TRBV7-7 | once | TGTGCTAGCAGCTTAGGGGCGAACGGGGAGCAGTTCTTC | CASSLGANGEQFF
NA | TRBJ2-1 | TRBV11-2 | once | TGTGCCAGCAGCTTTAGTAGGAGGGAGGATGAGCAGTTCTTC | CASSFSRREDEQFF
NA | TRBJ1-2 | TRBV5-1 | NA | TGCGCCAGCAGCTTGTCAGGGGATCGGTATGGCTACACCTTC | CASSLSGDRYGYTF
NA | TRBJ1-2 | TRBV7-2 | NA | TGTGCCAGCAGCTCGGGGGCGCCTGGCTATGGCTACACCTTC | CASSSGAPGYGYTF
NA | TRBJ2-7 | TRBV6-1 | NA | TGTGCCAGCAGTGAGGGGTTCGCTAGCGCTCCCTACGAGCAGTACTTC | CASSEGFASAPYEQYF
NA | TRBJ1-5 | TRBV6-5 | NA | TGTGCCAGCAGCGCGGGGAGCGATCAGCCCCAGCATTTT | CASSAGSDQPQHF
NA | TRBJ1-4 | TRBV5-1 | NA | TGCGCCAGCAGCTTGGGGGATCCAGGAGTGGAAAAACTGTTTTTT | CASSLGDPGVEKLFF
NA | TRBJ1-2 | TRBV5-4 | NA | TGTGCCAGCAGCTCTCGGCGCTCAGGGGACTATGGCTACACCTTC | CASSSRRSGDYGYTF
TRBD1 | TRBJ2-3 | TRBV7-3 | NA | TGTGCCAGCAGCTTCGCCCGGACAGGCCGCAGGGATACGCAGTATTTT | CASSFARTGRRDTQYF
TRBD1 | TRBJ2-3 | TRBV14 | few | TGTGCCAGCAGCCAAGATTATCCCAGGACAGGGGGCGTAACAGATACGCAGTATTTT | CASSQDYPRTGGVTDTQYF
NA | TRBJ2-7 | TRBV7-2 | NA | TGTGCCAGCAGCTTAGGTGCACCCCAGGGGGGCGAGCAGTACTTC | CASSLGAPQGGEQYF